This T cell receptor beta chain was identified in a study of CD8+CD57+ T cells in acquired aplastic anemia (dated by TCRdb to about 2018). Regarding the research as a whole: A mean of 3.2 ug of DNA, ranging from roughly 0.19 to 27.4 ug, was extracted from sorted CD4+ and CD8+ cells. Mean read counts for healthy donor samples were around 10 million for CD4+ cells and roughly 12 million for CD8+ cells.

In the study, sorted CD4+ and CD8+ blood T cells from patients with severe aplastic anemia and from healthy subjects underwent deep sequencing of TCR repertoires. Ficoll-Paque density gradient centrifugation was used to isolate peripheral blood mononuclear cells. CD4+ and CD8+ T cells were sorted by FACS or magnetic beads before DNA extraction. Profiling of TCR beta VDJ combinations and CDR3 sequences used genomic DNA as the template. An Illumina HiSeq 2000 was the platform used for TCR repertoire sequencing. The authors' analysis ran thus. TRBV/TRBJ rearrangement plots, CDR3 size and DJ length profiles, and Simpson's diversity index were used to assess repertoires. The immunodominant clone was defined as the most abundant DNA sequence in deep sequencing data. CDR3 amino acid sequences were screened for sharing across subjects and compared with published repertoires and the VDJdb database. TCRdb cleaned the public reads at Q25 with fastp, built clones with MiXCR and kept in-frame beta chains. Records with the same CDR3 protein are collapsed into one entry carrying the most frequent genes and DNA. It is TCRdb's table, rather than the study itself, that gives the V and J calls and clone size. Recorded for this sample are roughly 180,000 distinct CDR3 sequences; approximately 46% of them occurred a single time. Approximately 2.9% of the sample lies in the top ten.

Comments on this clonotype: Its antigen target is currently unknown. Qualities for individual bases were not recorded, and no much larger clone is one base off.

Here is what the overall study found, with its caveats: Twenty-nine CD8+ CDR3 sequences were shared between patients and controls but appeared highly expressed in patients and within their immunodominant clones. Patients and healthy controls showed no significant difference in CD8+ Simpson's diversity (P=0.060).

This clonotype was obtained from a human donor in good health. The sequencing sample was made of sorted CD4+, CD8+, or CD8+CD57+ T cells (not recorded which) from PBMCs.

The DNA reads as follows: TGCGCCAGCAGCTTGGAAGCTAGCGATTCTCGGAGAGGGATAGCCCAGTACTTC. It translates to CASSLEASDSRRGIAQYF. The rearranged segments are TRBV5-1 and TRBJ2-5; TRBD2 is a weak D gene call, 6 bases matching. Deletion took 0 bases off V and 9 bases off J, with a span of 27 bases between the germline ends. The CDR3 holds 18 amino acids from the cysteine to the phenylalanine. The kept DNA is CDR3 alone, 54 bases in frame from the first base. Via the germline V gene, CDR1 is SGHRS and CDR2 YFSETQ.